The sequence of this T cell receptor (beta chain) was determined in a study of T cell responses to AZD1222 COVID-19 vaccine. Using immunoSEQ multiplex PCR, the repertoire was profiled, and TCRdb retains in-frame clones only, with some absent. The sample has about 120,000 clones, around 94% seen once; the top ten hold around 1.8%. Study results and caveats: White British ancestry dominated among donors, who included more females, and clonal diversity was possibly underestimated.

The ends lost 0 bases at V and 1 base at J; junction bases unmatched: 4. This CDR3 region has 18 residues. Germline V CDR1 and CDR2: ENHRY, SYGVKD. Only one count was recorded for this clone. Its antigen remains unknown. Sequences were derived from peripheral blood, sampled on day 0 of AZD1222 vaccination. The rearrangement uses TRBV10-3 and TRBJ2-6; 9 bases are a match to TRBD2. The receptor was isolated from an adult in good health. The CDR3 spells CAISESAGGPSGANVLTF. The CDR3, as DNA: TGTGCCATCAGTGAGTCGGCGGGAGGGCCGTCTGGGGCCAACGTCCTGACTTTC.